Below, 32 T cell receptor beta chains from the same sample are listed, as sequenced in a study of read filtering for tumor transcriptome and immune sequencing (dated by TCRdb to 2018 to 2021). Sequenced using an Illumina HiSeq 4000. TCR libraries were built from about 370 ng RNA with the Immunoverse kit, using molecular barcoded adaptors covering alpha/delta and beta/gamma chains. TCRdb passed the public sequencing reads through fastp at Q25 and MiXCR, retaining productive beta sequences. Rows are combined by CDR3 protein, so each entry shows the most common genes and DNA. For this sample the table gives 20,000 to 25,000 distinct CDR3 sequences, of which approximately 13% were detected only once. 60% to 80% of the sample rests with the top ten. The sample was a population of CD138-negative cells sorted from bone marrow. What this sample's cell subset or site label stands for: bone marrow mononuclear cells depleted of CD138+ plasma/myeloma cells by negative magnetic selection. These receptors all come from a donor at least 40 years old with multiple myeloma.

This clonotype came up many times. CDR3 amino acids: CASSKTGGRNQPQHF. The CDR3 DNA is TGTGCCAGCAGCAAGACGGGGGGCCGCAATCAGCCCCAGCATTTT. The rearrangement uses TRBV6-5 and TRBJ1-5; TRBD1 is a possible D gene (6 bases). With 6 bases removed from V and 2 bases from J, the gap between germline ends came to 14 bases. From germline, CDR1 is MNHEY and CDR2 SVGAGI. The CDR3 is 15 amino acids.

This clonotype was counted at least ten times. The DNA of the CDR3 is TGTGCCAGCAGCTACAATGCGGAGGGGGCTGGTATTCAGCAGTTCTTC. Translating gives CASSYNAEGAGIQQFF. The chain carries TRBV6-2 or TRBV6-3 and TRBJ2-1; D possibly corresponds to TRBD1 (7 bases). Trimming took 6 bases from V and 11 from J, leaving 26 bases between them. This CDR3 is built from 16 residues. Germline V gives CDR1 MNHEY, CDR2 SVGEGT.

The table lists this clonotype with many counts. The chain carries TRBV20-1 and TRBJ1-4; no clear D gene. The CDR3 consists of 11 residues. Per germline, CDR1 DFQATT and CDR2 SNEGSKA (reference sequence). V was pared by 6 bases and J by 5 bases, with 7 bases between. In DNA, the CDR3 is TGCAGTGCCTATGGGAATGAAAAACTGTTTTTT. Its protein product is CSAYGNEKLFF.

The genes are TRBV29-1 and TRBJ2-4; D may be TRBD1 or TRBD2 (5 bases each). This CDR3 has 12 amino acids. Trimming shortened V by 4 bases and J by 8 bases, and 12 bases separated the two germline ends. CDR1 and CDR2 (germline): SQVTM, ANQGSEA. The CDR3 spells CSVGWQGDIQYF. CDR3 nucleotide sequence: TGCAGCGTTGGCTGGCAGGGAGACATTCAGTACTTC.

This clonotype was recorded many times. Written as DNA, the CDR3 is TGTGCCAGCAGAAACTGGCTAGCGGGCAACACCGGGGAGCTGTTTTTT. Protein sequence: CASRNWLAGNTGELFF. The chain joins TRBV6-2 or TRBV6-3 to TRBJ2-2; TRBD2 aligns across 8 bases. This CDR3 has 16 residues. CDR1 and CDR2 from the germline V gene are MNHEY and SVGEGT. The V gene end was trimmed by 6 bases and the J gene end by 2 bases; junction bases not matched to a gene: 8.

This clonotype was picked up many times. CDR3 amino acids: CASSYYGNTEAFF. The CDR3 DNA follows: TGTGCCAGCAGTTACTACGGGAACACTGAAGCTTTCTTT. The chain links TRBV6-6 to TRBJ1-1, with D hard to call. Trimming cost V 1 base and J 1 base, with 4 bases left between them. The germline V gene has CDR1 MNHNY and CDR2 SVGAGI (reference sequence). The CDR3 is 13 residues long.

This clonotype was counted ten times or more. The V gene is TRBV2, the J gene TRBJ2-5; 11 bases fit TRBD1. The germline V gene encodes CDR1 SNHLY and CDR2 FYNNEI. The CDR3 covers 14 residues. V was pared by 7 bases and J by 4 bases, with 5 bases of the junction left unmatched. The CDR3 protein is CASTVGQGVETQYF. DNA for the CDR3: TGTGCCAGCACTGTGGGACAGGGGGTAGAGACCCAGTACTTC.

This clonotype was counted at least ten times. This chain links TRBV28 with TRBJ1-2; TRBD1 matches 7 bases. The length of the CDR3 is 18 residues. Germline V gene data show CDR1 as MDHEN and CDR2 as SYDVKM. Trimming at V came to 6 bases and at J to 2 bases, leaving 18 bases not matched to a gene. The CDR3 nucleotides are TGTGCCAGCAGGCCCCTAGGGGACAGACGTAGAATCAACTATGGCTACACCTTC. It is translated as CASRPLGDRRRINYGYTF.

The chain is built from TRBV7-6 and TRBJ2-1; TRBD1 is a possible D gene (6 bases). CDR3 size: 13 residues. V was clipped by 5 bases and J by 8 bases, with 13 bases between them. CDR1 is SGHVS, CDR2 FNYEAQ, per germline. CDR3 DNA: TGTGCCAGCAGCCTGGCTGCAGGGGATGAGCAGTTCTTC. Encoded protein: CASSLAAGDEQFF.

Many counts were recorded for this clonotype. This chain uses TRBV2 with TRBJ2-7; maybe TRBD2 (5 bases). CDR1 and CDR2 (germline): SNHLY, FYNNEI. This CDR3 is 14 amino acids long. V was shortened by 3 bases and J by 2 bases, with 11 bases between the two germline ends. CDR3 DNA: TGTGCCAGCAGTGAGGGTAGCGCCGCCTACGAGCAGTACTTC. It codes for CASSEGSAAYEQYF.

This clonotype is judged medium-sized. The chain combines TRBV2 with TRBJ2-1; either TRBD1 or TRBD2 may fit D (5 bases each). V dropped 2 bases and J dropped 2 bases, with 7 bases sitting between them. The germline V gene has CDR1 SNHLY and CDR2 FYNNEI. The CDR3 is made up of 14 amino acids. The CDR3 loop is CASSEMGPYNEQFF. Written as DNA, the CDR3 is TGTGCCAGCAGTGAAATGGGACCCTACAATGAGCAGTTCTTC.

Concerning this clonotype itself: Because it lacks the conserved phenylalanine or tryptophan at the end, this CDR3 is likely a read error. CDR3 in amino acids: CASSAPLAGGGGNEQFS. The CDR3 nucleotides read TGTGCCAGCAGTGCCCCCCTAGCGGGAGGAGGCGGCAATGAGCAGTTCTCC. V and J are TRBV2 and TRBJ2-1; 11 bases fit TRBD2. V shed 4 bases, J shed 6 bases, and the junction held 11 bases outside the gene matches. Germline V CDR1 and CDR2: SNHLY, FYNNEI. The CDR3 consists of 17 residues.

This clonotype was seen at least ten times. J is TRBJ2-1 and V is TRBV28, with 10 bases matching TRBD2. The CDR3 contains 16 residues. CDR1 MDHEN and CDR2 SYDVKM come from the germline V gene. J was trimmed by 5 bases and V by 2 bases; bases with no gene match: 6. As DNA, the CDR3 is TGTGCCAGCAGTTTACTCAGGCTAGCGGGAGACAATGAGCAGTTCTTC. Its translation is CASSLLRLAGDNEQFF.

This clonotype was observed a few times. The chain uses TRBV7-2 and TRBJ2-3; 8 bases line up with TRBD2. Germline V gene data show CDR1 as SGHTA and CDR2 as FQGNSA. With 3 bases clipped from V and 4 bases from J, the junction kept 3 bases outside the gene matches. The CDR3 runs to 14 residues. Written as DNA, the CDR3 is TGTGCCAGCAGCTTTAGCGGGATCCCAGATACGCAGTATTTT. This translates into CASSFSGIPDTQYF.

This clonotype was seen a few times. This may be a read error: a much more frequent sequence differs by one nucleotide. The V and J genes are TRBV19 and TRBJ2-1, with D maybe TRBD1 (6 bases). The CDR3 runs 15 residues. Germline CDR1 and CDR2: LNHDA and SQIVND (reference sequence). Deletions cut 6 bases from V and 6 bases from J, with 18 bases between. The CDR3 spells CASRSSQGPCNEQFF. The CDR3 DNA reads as TGTGCCAGTAGATCATCCCAGGGGCCCTGCAATGAGCAGTTCTTC.

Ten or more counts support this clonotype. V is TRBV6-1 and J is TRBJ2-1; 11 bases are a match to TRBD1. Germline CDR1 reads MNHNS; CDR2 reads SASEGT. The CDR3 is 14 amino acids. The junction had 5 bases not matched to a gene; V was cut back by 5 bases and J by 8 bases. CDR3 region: CASSPWTGGDEQFF. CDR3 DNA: TGTGCCAGCAGTCCGTGGACAGGGGGCGATGAGCAGTTCTTC.

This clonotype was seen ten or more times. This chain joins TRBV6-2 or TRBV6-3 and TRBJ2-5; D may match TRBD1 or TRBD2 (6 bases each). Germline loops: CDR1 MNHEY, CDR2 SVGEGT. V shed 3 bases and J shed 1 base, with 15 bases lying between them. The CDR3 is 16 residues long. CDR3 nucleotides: TGTGCCAGCAGTTATGAGACGGGGGCGGTCCAAGAGACCCAGTACTTC. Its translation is CASSYETGAVQETQYF.

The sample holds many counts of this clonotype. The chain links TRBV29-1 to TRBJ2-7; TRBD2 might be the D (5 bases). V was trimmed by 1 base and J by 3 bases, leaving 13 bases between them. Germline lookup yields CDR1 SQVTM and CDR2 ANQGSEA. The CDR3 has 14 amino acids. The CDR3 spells CSVEVPSSDYEQYF. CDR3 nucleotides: TGCAGCGTTGAAGTCCCTAGCTCCGACTACGAGCAGTACTTC.

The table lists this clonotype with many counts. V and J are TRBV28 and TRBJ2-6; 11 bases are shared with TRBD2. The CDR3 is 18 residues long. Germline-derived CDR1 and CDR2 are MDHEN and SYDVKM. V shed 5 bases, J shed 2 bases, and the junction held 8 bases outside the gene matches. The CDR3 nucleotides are TGTGCCAGCAGTCCAACTAGCGGGAGCCTTACTGGGGCCAACGTCCTGACTTTC. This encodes CASSPTSGSLTGANVLTF.

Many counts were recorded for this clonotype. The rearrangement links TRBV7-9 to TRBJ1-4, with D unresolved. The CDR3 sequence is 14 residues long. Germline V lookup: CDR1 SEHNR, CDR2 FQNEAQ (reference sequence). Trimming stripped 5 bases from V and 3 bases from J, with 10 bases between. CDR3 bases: TGTGCCAGCAGCCCCACGGCAGCTAATGAAAAACTGTTTTTT. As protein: CASSPTAANEKLFF.

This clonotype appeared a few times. CDR3 sequence (DNA): TGTGCCAGCAGCGGGAACCAAGAGACCCAGTACTTC. As protein: CASSGNQETQYF. This chain links TRBV6-2 or TRBV6-3 with TRBJ2-5; a weak D match, TRBD2 (5 bases). The ends were cut back, 6 bases at V and 0 bases at J, with 5 bases in the middle. Per the germline V gene, CDR1 is MNHEY and CDR2 is SVGEGT. This CDR3 contains 12 residues.

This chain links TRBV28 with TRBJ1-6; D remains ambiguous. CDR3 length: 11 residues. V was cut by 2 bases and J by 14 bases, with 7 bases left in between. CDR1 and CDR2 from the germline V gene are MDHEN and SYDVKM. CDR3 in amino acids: CASSLGEALHF. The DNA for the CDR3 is TGTGCCAGCAGTTTAGGAGAGGCCCTCCACTTT.

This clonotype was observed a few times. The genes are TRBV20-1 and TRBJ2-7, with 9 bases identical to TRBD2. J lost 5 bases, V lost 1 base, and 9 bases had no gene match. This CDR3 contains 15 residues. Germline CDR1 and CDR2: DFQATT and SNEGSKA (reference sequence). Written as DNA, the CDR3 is TGCAGTGCTAGAGTGCTAGCGGGGCTTACCGACGAGCAGTACTTC. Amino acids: CSARVLAGLTDEQYF.

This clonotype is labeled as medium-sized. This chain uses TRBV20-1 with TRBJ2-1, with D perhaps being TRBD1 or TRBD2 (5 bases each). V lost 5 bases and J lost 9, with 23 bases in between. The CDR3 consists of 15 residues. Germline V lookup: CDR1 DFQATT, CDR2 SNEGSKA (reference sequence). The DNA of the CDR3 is TGCAGTGCTGGGACCCTAGAAACAAACCGCCCTGAGCAGTTCTTC. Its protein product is CSAGTLETNRPEQFF.

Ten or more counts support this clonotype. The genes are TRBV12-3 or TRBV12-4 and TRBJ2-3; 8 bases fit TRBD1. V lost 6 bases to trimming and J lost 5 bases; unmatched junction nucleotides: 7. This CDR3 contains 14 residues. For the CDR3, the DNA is TGTGCCAGCAGCCCTGGACAGGGAGAAGATACGCAGTATTTT. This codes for CASSPGQGEDTQYF.

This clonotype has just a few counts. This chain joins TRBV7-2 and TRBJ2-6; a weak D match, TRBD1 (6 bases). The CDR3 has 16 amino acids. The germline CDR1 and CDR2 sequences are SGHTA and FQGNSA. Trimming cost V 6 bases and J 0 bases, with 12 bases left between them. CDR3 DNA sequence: TGTGCCAGCAGAAAGACAGGCCTCTCTGGGGCCAACGTCCTGACTTTC. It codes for CASRKTGLSGANVLTF.

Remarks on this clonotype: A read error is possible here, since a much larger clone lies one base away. CDR3 sequence: CAWKGPGQGFTNPYEQYF. The DNA for the CDR3 is TGTGCCTGGAAGGGTCCGGGACAGGGATTTACCAATCCCTACGAGCAGTACTTC. The V call is TRBV30, the J call TRBJ2-7, with TRBD1 matching over 9 bases. V lost 4 bases and J lost 2; bases outside the gene matches: 18. This CDR3 region has 18 residues. Germline assignment: CDR1 GTSNPN and CDR2 SVGIG (reference sequence).

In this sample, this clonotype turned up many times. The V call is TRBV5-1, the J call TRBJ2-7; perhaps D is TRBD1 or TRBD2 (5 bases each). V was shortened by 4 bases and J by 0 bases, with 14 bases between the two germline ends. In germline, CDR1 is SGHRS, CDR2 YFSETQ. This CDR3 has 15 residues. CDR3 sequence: CASSGAADFSYEQYF. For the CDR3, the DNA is TGCGCCAGCAGCGGGGCGGCGGACTTCTCCTACGAGCAGTACTTC. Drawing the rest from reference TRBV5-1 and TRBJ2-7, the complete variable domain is KAGVTQTPRYLIKTRGQQVTLSCSPISGHRSVSWYQQTPGQGLQFLFEYFSETQRNKGNFPGRFSGRQFSNSRSEMNVSTLELGDSALYLCASSGAADFSYEQYFGPGTRLTVT.

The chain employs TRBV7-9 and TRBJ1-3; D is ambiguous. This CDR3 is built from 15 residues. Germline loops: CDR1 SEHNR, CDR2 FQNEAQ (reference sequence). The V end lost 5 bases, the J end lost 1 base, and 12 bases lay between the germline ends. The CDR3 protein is CASSAPRTSGNTIYF. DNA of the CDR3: TGTGCCAGCAGCGCACCACGGACTTCTGGAAACACCATATATTTT.

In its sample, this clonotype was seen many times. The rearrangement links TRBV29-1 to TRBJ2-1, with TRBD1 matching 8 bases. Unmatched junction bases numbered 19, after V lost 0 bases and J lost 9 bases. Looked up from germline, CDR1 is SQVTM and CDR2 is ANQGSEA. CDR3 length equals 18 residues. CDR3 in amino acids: CSVEDALSDRQGAGEQFF. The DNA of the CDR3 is TGCAGCGTTGAAGATGCCCTTTCCGATCGTCAGGGGGCGGGTGAGCAGTTCTTC.

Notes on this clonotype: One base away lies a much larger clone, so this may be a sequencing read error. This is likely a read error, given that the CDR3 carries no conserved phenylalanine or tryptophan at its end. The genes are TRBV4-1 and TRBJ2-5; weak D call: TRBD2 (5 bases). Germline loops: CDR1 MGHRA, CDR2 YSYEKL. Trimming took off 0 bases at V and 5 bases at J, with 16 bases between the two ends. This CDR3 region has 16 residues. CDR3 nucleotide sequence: TGCGCCAGCAGCCAAGATGAGACATACTCTAGCGAGACCCAGTACTCC. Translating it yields CASSQDETYSSETQYS.

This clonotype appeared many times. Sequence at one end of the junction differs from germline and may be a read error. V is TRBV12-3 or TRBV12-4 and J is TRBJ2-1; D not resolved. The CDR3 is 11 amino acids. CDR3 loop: CASSSDNEQFF. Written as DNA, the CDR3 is TGTGCCAGCAGCTCCGACAATGAGCAGTTCTTC.